The 18 T cell receptor beta chains reported below all come from one sample, sequenced in a study of blood T cells in healthy people across ages (dated by TCRdb to between 2015 and 2016). The library relied on 5' RACE. Instrument used: Illumina HiSeq 2500. A second 7 to 11 cycle PCR used a sample-barcoded 5' primer and a J-beta primer mix. The public reads were reanalyzed by TCRdb: fastp trimming at Q25, MiXCR alignment, in-frame beta chains only. One record per CDR3 amino acid sequence lists the most common genes and DNA. In all, the sample holds some 710,000 distinct CDR3 sequences, and around half of those were seen once. 15% to 20% of the sample is held by the ten biggest clonotypes. Input material: blood. These receptors were obtained from a man older than 75 in good health.

This clonotype has more than one count but fewer than ten. The rearrangement joins TRBV5-1 to TRBJ1-2; D uncertain. Trimming took off 4 bases at V and 3 bases at J, with 10 bases between the two ends. Germline V CDR1 and CDR2: SGHRS, YFSETQ. The CDR3 is 13 residues long. CDR3 in amino acids: CASSTNSDYGYTF. The DNA of the CDR3 is TGCGCCAGCAGCACAAATTCGGACTATGGCTACACCTTC.

The V call is TRBV28, the J call TRBJ2-5, with D tentatively TRBD1 or TRBD2 (5 bases each). TRBJ2-7 matches the DNA end more closely, so the J call is doubtful. Looked up from germline, CDR1 is MDHEN and CDR2 is SYDVKM. CDR3 size: 17 residues. CDR3 residues: CATRGGWSGTSSYEQYF. In DNA, the CDR3 is TGTGCCACTCGTGGTGGGTGGTCGGGGACGAGCTCCTACGAGCAGTACTTC.

The J gene is TRBJ2-3, the V gene TRBV14, with D tentatively TRBD1 (6 bases). Trimming left V 3 bases short and J 3 bases short, with 28 bases between. CDR1 is SGHDN, CDR2 FVKESK, per germline. The CDR3 is made up of 20 amino acids. CDR3 loop: CASSHTGTPPLEWVTDTQYF. In nucleotides, the CDR3 is TGTGCCAGCAGCCATACCGGGACACCGCCTCTCGAGTGGGTGACAGATACGCAGTATTTT.

Ten or more counts support this clonotype. The rearrangement uses TRBV7-2 and TRBJ2-7; 8 positions agree with TRBD1. Losses at the gene ends were 1 base for V and 2 bases for J; bases not matched to a gene: 4. The CDR3 is 15 amino acids. The germline V gene encodes CDR1 SGHTA and CDR2 FQGNSA. This CDR3 is CASSLGQGAPYEQYF. CDR3 coding DNA: TGTGCCAGCAGCTTAGGGCAGGGGGCACCCTACGAGCAGTACTTC. The complete variable domain, with remaining parts taken from reference TRBV7-2 and TRBJ2-7, reads GAGVSQSPSNKVTEKGKDVELRCDPISGHTALYWYRQSLGQGLEFLIYFQGNSAPDKSGLPSDRFSAERTGGSVSTLTIQRTQQEDSAVYLCASSLGQGAPYEQYFGPGTRLTVT.

The chain employs TRBV24-1 and TRBJ2-1; no clear D gene. The germline V and J ends were trimmed by 2 bases and 7 bases, with 8 bases remaining between them. CDR3 length equals 13 residues. Germline-derived CDR1 and CDR2 are KGHDR and SFDVKD. CDR3 in amino acids: CATSDSHWNEQFF. The CDR3 DNA is TGTGCCACCAGTGATTCCCACTGGAATGAGCAGTTCTTC.

The chain joins TRBV25-1 to TRBJ2-7; the D gene is possibly TRBD1 (6 bases). The V gene lost 4 bases and the J gene lost 6 bases, with 19 bases spanning the gap. Germline CDR1 MGHDK, CDR2 SYGVNS. This CDR3 has 15 residues. CDR3 nucleotide sequence: TGTGCCAGCAGTGCCCCCGGGACACTATTTGGCGAGCAGTACTTC. Translated, it gives CASSAPGTLFGEQYF.

The V call is TRBV12-3 or TRBV12-4, the J call TRBJ2-7, with 7 bases aligning to TRBD1. The V gene end was trimmed by 5 bases and the J gene end by 3 bases; junction bases not matched to a gene: 13. The CDR3 covers 16 residues. The CDR3 region has the DNA TGTGCCAGCAGTCTCCATCCCACCGGGACAGACTACGAGCAGTACTTC. Amino acid sequence: CASSLHPTGTDYEQYF.

The J gene is TRBJ2-7, the V gene TRBV6-2 or TRBV6-3; D not certain. The CDR3 length is 15 residues. Deletions cut 8 bases from V and 1 base from J, with 18 bases between. The germline V gene encodes CDR1 MNHEY and CDR2 SVGEGT. CDR3: CASGLSGVLSYEQYF. In DNA, the CDR3 is TGTGCCAGCGGATTGTCTGGCGTTCTATCCTACGAGCAGTACTTC.

The chain couples TRBV12-3 or TRBV12-4 to TRBJ2-3; TRBD1 matches at 10 bases. This CDR3 spans 16 amino acids. The V gene end was trimmed by 7 bases and the J gene end by 1 base; junction bases not matched to a gene: 8. The CDR3 loop reads CASTLRGTGGTDTQYF. In DNA form, the CDR3 reads TGTGCCAGCACCCTCCGTGGGACAGGGGGCACAGATACGCAGTATTTT.

The V and J genes are TRBV15 and TRBJ2-7, with a possible D match to TRBD1 (6 bases). Germline V lookup: CDR1 LNHNV, CDR2 YYDKDF (reference sequence). The CDR3 is made up of 14 amino acids. V dropped 4 bases and J dropped 0 bases, with 10 bases sitting between them. CDR3 protein: CATSTWDNSYEQYF. CDR3 bases: TGTGCCACCAGCACATGGGACAACTCCTACGAGCAGTACTTC.

This chain connects TRBV20-1 to TRBJ2-1, with D perhaps matching TRBD1 or TRBD2 (5 bases each). Trimming left V 6 bases short and J 6 bases short, with 18 bases between. The CDR3 loop spans 14 amino acids. Per germline, CDR1 DFQATT and CDR2 SNEGSKA (reference sequence). DNA of the CDR3: TGCAGTGCGGCTCCGGGGCTCCTTTTCAATGAGCAGTTCTTC. Translated, it gives CSAAPGLLFNEQFF.

The sample holds many counts of this clonotype. The V call is TRBV29-1, the J call TRBJ2-7; 10 positions match TRBD1. V shed 1 base and J 4 bases; nucleotides not matched to a gene: 1. Germline values: CDR1 SQVTM, CDR2 ANQGSEA. CDR3 length equals 13 residues. The CDR3 DNA is TGCAGCGTTGAAGGACAGGGGGCTTACGAGCAGTACTTC. Its translation is CSVEGQGAYEQYF.

This clonotype has a single count. The genes are TRBV7-2 and TRBJ2-7; 7 nucleotides match TRBD1. CDR1 SGHTA and CDR2 FQGNSA come from the germline V gene. This CDR3 has 14 residues. J gave up 4 bases and V 3 bases, and 6 bases lay outside the gene matches. The CDR3 spells CASSLYRGNYEQYF. The CDR3 nucleotides read TGTGCCAGCAGCTTGTACAGGGGAAATTACGAGCAGTACTTC.

Only one count was recorded for this clonotype. The chain couples TRBV6-1 to TRBJ2-5; TRBD2 might be the D (5 bases). This CDR3 spans 14 amino acids. The germline CDR1 and CDR2 sequences are MNHNS and SASEGT. The V end was cut by 4 bases, the J end by 5 bases, with 14 bases between. This CDR3 is CASSASGNWETQYF. The CDR3 DNA is TGTGCCAGCAGTGCCTCCGGGAACTGGGAGACCCAGTACTTC.

This clonotype was seen a few times. The rearrangement links TRBV20-1 to TRBJ2-3; 12 bases match TRBD2. The CDR3 runs 19 residues. Germline trimming cut 3 bases from V and 2 bases from J; bases unmatched to any gene: 15. CDR1 is DFQATT, CDR2 SNEGSKA, per germline (reference sequence). The CDR3 is CSASGLAGPRGANTDTQYF. CDR3 nucleotides: TGCAGTGCTAGTGGACTAGCGGGACCGCGAGGGGCAAACACAGATACGCAGTATTTT.

To note about this clonotype: This may arise from a read error, as a much more abundant clone is one base away. Without the conserved terminal phenylalanine or tryptophan, this CDR3 likely stems from a read error. The J gene is TRBJ2-1, the V gene TRBV15; D is perhaps TRBD1 or TRBD2 (5 bases each). The CDR3 is made up of 13 amino acids. V was shortened by 6 bases and J by 4 bases, with 10 bases between the two germline ends. CDR1 is LNHNV and CDR2 is YYDKDF in the germline V gene (reference sequence). In DNA, the CDR3 is TGTGCCACCAGTACCTGGGGGTACAATGAGCAGTTCTCC. Translation: CATSTWGYNEQFS.

This chain uses TRBV9 with TRBJ2-1; 7 nucleotides match TRBD1. CDR1 is SGDLS and CDR2 is YYNGEE in the germline V gene. J was trimmed by 4 bases and V by 3 bases; bases with no gene match: 13. This CDR3 is built from 17 residues. CDR3 sequence (DNA): TGTGCCAGCAGCGAAACAGGGGCGACCTACCCTTACAATGAGCAGTTCTTC. Its translation: CASSETGATYPYNEQFF. The full variable domain, with the rest looked up from reference TRBV9 and TRBJ2-1, is DSGVTQTPKHLITATGQRVTLRCSPRSGDLSVYWYQQSLDQGLQFLIQYYNGEERAKGNILERFSAQQFPDLHSELNLSSLELGDSALYFCASSETGATYPYNEQFFGPGTRLTVL.

The genes are TRBV6-5 and TRBJ2-1, with a weak D call TRBD2 (5 bases). Germline-derived CDR1 and CDR2 are MNHEY and SVGAGI. V was cut by 7 bases and J by 5 bases, with 15 bases left in between. The CDR3 covers 14 residues. CDR3 sequence reads: CASNMRRGNNEQFF. CDR3 in DNA: TGTGCCAGCAATATGAGAAGAGGGAACAATGAGCAGTTCTTC.